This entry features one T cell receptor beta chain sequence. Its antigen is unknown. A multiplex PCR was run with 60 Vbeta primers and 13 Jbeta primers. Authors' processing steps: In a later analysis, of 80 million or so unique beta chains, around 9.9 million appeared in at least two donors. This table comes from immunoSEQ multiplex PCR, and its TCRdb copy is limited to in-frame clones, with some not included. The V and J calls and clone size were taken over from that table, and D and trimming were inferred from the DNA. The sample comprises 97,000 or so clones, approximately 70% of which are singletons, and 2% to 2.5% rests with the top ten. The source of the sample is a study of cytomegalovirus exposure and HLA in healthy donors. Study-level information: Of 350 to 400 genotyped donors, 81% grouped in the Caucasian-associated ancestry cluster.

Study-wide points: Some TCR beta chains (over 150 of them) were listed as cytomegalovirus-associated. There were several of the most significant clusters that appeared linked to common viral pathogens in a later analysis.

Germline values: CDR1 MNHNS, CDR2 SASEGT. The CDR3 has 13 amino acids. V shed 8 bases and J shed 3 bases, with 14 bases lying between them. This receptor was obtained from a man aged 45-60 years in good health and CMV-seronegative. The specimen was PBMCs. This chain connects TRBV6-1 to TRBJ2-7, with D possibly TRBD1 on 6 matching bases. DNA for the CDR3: TGTGCCAGCGTCCGGGACAAGATCTACGAGCAGTACTTC. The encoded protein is CASVRDKIYEQYF.